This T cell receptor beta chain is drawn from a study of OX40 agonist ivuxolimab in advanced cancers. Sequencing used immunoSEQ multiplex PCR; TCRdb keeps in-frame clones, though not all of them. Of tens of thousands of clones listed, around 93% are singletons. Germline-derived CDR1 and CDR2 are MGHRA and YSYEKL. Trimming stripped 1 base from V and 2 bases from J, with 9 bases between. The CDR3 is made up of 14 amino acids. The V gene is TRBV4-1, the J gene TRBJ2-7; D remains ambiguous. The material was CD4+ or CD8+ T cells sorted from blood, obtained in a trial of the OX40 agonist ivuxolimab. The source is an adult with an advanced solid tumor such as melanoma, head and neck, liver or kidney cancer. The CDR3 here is CASSQGSRTYEQYF. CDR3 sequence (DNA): TGCGCCAGCAGCCAAGGTTCTAGGACCTACGAGCAGTACTTC.